What follows describes a single TCR beta chain. No antigen is known for it. The source of the sample is a study of graft-versus-host responses after intestinal transplantation. The V gene's germline CDR1 is MDHEN and CDR2 SYDVKM. The trim removed 4 bases at V and 6 bases at J, leaving 8 bases unmatched. The CDR3 is made up of 14 amino acids. The repertoire was sequenced with immunoSEQ multiplex PCR; TCRdb's copy has only in-frame clones and lacks some. The table includes about 99,000 clones, over 75% detected once. The material sequenced was unstimulated CD4+ T cells sorted from spleen or lymph node cells, taken before intestinal transplant. This clonotype was sampled from a human donor who received an intestinal transplant. The gene calls are TRBV28 and TRBJ1-1; 7 bases fit TRBD1. CDR3 coding DNA: TGTGCCAGCAGTTGGGCCGACAGGGTCTCTGAAGCTTTCTTT. It encodes CASSWADRVSEAFF. The full variable domain, rest sourced from reference TRBV28 and TRBJ1-1, is DVKVTQSSRYLVKRTGEKVFLECVQDMDHENMFWYRQDPGLGLRLIYFSYDVKMKEKGDIPEGYSVSREKKERFSLILESASTNQTSMYLCASSWADRVSEAFFGQGTRLTVV.